The clone carrying this TCR beta chain has just a few counts. Antigen: not known. The data are from a study of identical twins. CDR3 size: 14 residues. V was pared by 6 bases and J by 2 bases, with 6 bases of the junction left unmatched. Germline V lookup: CDR1 MDHEN, CDR2 SYDVKM. TCRdb analysed the 5' RACE reads with MiXCR anew, one entry per CDR3 protein. The table lists about 660,000 distinct CDR3 sequences, less than 10% of them singletons, with approximately 0.94% in the top ten. Overall study findings and caveats: Twin pairs had excess sharing that was weaker in beta out-of-frame sequences. Cord blood beta clonotypes present at high abundance carried fewer insertions; no such pattern appeared in memory repertoires. Out-of-frame alpha sequences that twins shared showed excess low generation probability.

The same data also went into a second study, on yellow fever vaccine responses in identical twins.

This clonotype originated in a woman under 30 in good health. The sequencing sample was made of PBMCs. The J gene is TRBJ2-7, the V gene TRBV28, with TRBD1 matching over 8 bases. The DNA of the CDR3 is TGTGCCAGCAGAGTGGGACAGGCTGCCTACGAGCAGTACTTC. Translation: CASRVGQAAYEQYF.